The entry that follows covers one T cell receptor (beta chain) sequence. The source of the sample is a study of blood T cell repertoires in COVID-19. For the study at large: The cDNA or gDNA used as material had been derived from T cells, B-cell-depleted T cells, or PBMCs.

Clones were read by immunoSEQ multiplex PCR, and TCRdb kept only the in-frame ones, dropping some. The sample has 250,000 or so clones, 84% seen once. Germline trimming cut 4 bases from V and 5 bases from J; bases unmatched to any gene: 5. The CDR3 extends over 14 amino acids. The germline CDR1 and CDR2 sequences are MNHEY and SVGAGI. This sequence was found in a man in his 60s who had recovered from COVID-19. The sample taken for sequencing was PBMCs or T cells enriched from blood (not recorded which). The gene calls are TRBV6-5 and TRBJ2-1; 7 bases match TRBD2. CDR3 DNA: TGTGCCAGCAGTTCCCAGGGACTAAACAATGAGCAGTTCTTC. Translated: CASSSQGLNNEQFF.